This T cell receptor (beta chain) was recovered during a study of blood T cells in healthy people across ages (dated by TCRdb to between 2015 and 2017). Study-wide context: In model experiments, template switching captured about one uniquely barcoded TCR beta cDNA molecule for every two T cells. Age-related changes in TCR beta repertoire diversity were measured in the study by deep sequencing normalized with unique cDNA molecular identifiers. Four age groups were formed from the donors: young (average 16 years), middle-aged (just under 40), aged (around 68) and long-lived (approximately 80). Two additional independent replicas of 1 million unique cDNA reads from the same blood draw were analyzed for two donors (one aged 18 to 30 and one aged 80 or older). Study-wide findings and limitations: Because the CMV infection status of the donors was unknown, age-related changes in expanded clonotypes may potentially have been confounded. As age increased, observed TCR beta diversity per million T cells dropped in a roughly linear way, and a significant reduction was already evident by age around 41. Estimates of total diversity from one million sequenced T cells were regarded as lower bounds and underestimates. Observed TCR beta diversity correlated strongly with the percentage of naive T cells measured by flow cytometry. Because profiling used bulk unsorted PBMCs, naive and antigen-experienced compartments could not be compared conclusively. Compared with the aged group, the long-lived group had more naive CD4+ T cells, fewer expanded clones and increased TCR diversity, a pattern suggesting age selection.

Libraries were prepared through 5' RACE. The sequencer was an Illumina HiSeq 2500. The second PCR ran for about 6 to 12 cycles and used a J-beta primer mix along with a sample-barcoded 5' primer. A unique molecular identifier was introduced onto each TCR beta cDNA molecule by a template-switch 5' adaptor carrying 12 random nucleotides. Each sample yielded at least 2.5 million CDR3-containing paired-end reads. First-strand cDNA synthesis was performed from all RNA using the Mint cDNA synthesis kit, with priming by a TRBC-specific oligonucleotide. Following uracil-DNA glycosylase treatment, a first 18-cycle PCR with universal primers M1SS and BC2_uni_R was performed on all cDNA. As for the original processing: For normalization, 1 million high-quality reads were randomly selected from each sample, with every read carrying a distinct molecular identifier. Instead of being binned into consensus sequences, reads with shared molecular identifiers were discarded. MiTCR, run with a Q25 quality threshold and the strictest error-elimination algorithm, handled CDR3 identification, clonotype clustering and error correction. A nonparametric unseen species model with Euler transformation was used to estimate lower-bound total TCR beta diversity. TCRdb redid the processing of the public reads, applying fastp at Q25 and MiXCR, and retained in-frame beta chains. Entries are consolidated by CDR3 protein sequence, retaining the most common genes and DNA. TCRdb's processing, not the study's, gives the V and J calls here. The sample records some 760,000 distinct CDR3 sequences, 25% of which are singletons. 9.4% of the sample is held by the ten biggest clonotypes.

Donors were around 37 systemically healthy Caucasian individuals from Russia aged roughly 6 to 90 years. About 9.8 milliliters of peripheral blood were drawn from each donor into EDTA-treated Vacutainer tubes. Ficoll-Paque density-gradient centrifugation was used to isolate PBMCs, with at least 6.5 million obtained per sample. Total RNA, at least 6 micrograms per sample, was extracted from PBMCs with Trizol reagent. For every donor, an aliquot of PBMCs went through flow cytometry to measure the percentages of naive CD45RAhigh/CD27high T cells. V is clipped by 5 bases and J by 5 bases, and the sequence between their germline boundaries is 15 bases long. Spanning cysteine to phenylalanine, the CDR3 consists of 15 amino acids. Of the read, only the CDR3 DNA is kept; its 45 bases are in frame from base 1. Via the germline V gene, CDR1 is SGHAT and CDR2 FQNNGV. This clonotype was counted between two and nine times. Its antigen is currently not known. The record has no base qualities; no much larger clone is one base away.

This same sample was also part of a study on T cells of mothers and their children. Per that second paper: Nine systemically healthy Caucasian individuals served as donors, namely three mothers together with their six children. cDNA synthesis used all of the extracted RNA, with 1.5 ug of RNA in each 15 ul reaction. Sample barcodes and 2-4 random nucleotides were added via the M1S primer in the second PCR. Each mother yielded over 8.5 million TCR beta CDR3 reads and each child 2.5 million to 3 million reads. TCR recombination output is similarly shaped by thymic selection in related and unrelated pairs, with a minor effect exerted by inherited differences. Normalized repertoire overlap was always found to be slightly, but never significantly, higher in related mother-child pairs than in unrelated mother-child pairs. Persistent microchimeric T cell clones were not detected, at a sensitivity of 95 to 100 clones per million clonotypes. Deep NGS was used in the study to compare the TCR beta repertoires of mothers and children and to look for features that separate related mother-child pairs from unrelated individuals. Mothers averaged roughly 40 +/- 4 years of age and children averaged about 12 +/- 4 years. After adapter ligation was performed with NEBNext reagents, the libraries were sequenced on an Illumina HiSeq 2000 with 100+100 nt paired-end reads. To avoid cross-contamination, the mother libraries and the child libraries were prepared a month apart and sequenced in separate runs. For each donor, between roughly 500,000 and 2,100,000 distinct TCR beta clonotypes were identified. Naive TCR beta clonotypes were estimated from low-frequency clonotypes matched to each donor's FACS-determined naive share, without sorting.

This chain is built from TRBV11-2 and TRBJ1-4, with the D segment identity uncertain. The sequenced sample was blood. The clonotype comes from a boy aged 5-17 years in good health. The CDR3 has the sequence CASSTHLGLNEKLFF. In nucleotide form, the sequence is TGTGCCAGCAGCACCCACCTTGGCCTAAATGAAAAACTGTTTTTT. With the rest looked up from the reference TRBV11-2 and TRBJ1-4 genes rather than sequenced, the full variable domain is EAGVAQSPRYKIIEKRQSVAFWCNPISGHATLYWYQQILGQGPKLLIQFQNNGVVDDSQLPKDRFSAERLKGVDSTLKIQPAKLEDSAVYLCASSTHLGLNEKLFFGSGTQLSVL.